Each of the 25 T cell receptor beta chains below was sequenced from the same sample in a study of T-cell memory formation after mild COVID-19. Via MiXCR, TCRdb re-called the 5' RACE reads, giving one row per CDR3 protein. The table shows over 400,000 distinct CDR3 sequences, with less than 25% occurring only once. Source material: PBMCs or a T cell subset sorted from them (not recorded which). These receptor sequences come from an adult woman who had mild COVID-19 (a few samples of this study predate the infection). Cell type and time point are not known.

The V and J genes are TRBV5-5 and TRBJ1-1; no reliable D call. V was cut by 4 bases and J by 3 bases, with 16 bases left in between. The germline CDR1 and CDR2 sequences are SGHKS and YYEKEE (reference sequence). The CDR3 has 15 amino acids. Here the CDR3 reads CASSLVGRFDTEAFF. The CDR3, as DNA: TGTGCCAGCAGCCTAGTGGGCAGGTTTGACACTGAAGCTTTCTTT.

The chain employs TRBV18 and TRBJ1-2; TRBD1 matches at 12 bases. Losses at the gene ends were 3 bases for V and 6 bases for J; bases not matched to a gene: 14. The germline gives CDR1 KGHSH, CDR2 LQKENI. The CDR3 extends over 18 amino acids. DNA of the CDR3: TGTGCCAGCTCACCGAATTCCGGGACAGGGGGCGGCGTGGATGGCTACACCTTC. This codes for CASSPNSGTGGGVDGYTF.

This chain connects TRBV20-1 to TRBJ2-1; no clear D gene. Trimming took 4 bases from V and 4 from J, leaving 11 bases between them. Germline loops: CDR1 DFQATT, CDR2 SNEGSKA (reference sequence). There are 13 residues in the CDR3. The CDR3 nucleotides are TGCAGTGCTAAAGGGCAACTTTACAATGAGCAGTTCTTC. It encodes CSAKGQLYNEQFF.

The rearrangement uses TRBV7-3 and TRBJ2-1, with no clear D. The germline V and J ends were trimmed by 3 bases and 4 bases, with 7 bases remaining between them. CDR3 length: 13 amino acids. Germline V lookup: CDR1 SGHTA, CDR2 FQGTGA. The CDR3 DNA is TGTGCCAGCAGCTTGGGTAATTACAATGAGCAGTTCTTC. Its protein is CASSLGNYNEQFF.

This clonotype was counted a few times. The J gene is TRBJ2-5, the V gene TRBV7-2; D might be TRBD1 or TRBD2, each matching 5 bases. CDR1 and CDR2 (germline): SGHTA, FQGNSA. This CDR3 is built from 16 residues. Trimming pared 2 bases from V and 1 base from J, leaving 14 bases between. The CDR3: CASSLTTAALQETQYF. Here the CDR3 DNA reads TGTGCCAGCAGCTTAACGACAGCGGCGCTCCAAGAGACCCAGTACTTC.

The chain carries TRBV6-5 and TRBJ2-3; D is unclear. V was trimmed by 4 bases and J by 7 bases, leaving 15 bases between them. The CDR3 consists of 14 residues. Germline-derived CDR1 and CDR2 are MNHEY and SVGAGI. CDR3 protein: CASSSPHDVNTQYF. Written as DNA, the CDR3 is TGTGCCAGCAGTTCCCCTCATGACGTGAATACGCAGTATTTT.

The sample holds a few counts of this clonotype. The chain links TRBV10-3 to TRBJ2-3; D unresolved. The germline V gene has CDR1 ENHRY and CDR2 SYGVKD. The CDR3 consists of 14 residues. The V gene lost 6 bases and the J gene lost 0 bases, with 10 bases spanning the gap. CDR3 region: CAISEVGSTDTQYF. DNA for the CDR3: TGTGCCATCAGCGAGGTTGGTAGCACAGATACGCAGTATTTT.

This clonotype was observed a handful of times. V and J are TRBV27 and TRBJ1-1, with TRBD1 as a possible D gene (5 bases). Trimming removed 0 bases at V and 7 bases at J, with 9 bases between. The CDR3 sequence is 13 residues long. Per germline, CDR1 MNHEY and CDR2 SMNVEV (reference sequence). As DNA, the CDR3 is TGTGCCAGCAGTTTATCGGGAAGGGGTGAAGCTTTCTTT. This gives the protein CASSLSGRGEAFF.

The gene calls are TRBV3-1 and TRBJ2-7; no definite D call. The CDR3 sequence is 11 residues long. From germline, CDR1 is LGHDT and CDR2 YNNKEL (reference sequence). Trimming pared 5 bases from V and 2 bases from J, leaving 4 bases between. CDR3 region: CASSNTYEQYF. Written as DNA, the CDR3 is TGTGCCAGCAGCAATACCTACGAGCAGTACTTC.

This clonotype was seen a few times. The chain links TRBV12-3 or TRBV12-4 to TRBJ2-1, with TRBD2 as a possible D gene (5 bases). This CDR3 region has 13 residues. Trimming removed 2 bases from V and 12 bases from J, with 14 bases in between. CDR3 region: CASSLLGNRGQFF. The CDR3 DNA reads as TGTGCCAGCAGTTTATTAGGGAACCGGGGGCAGTTCTTC.

The chain uses TRBV13 and TRBJ2-7; no clear D. This CDR3 spans 14 amino acids. CDR1 and CDR2 from the germline V gene are PRHDT and FYEKMQ (reference sequence). Trimming cost V 4 bases and J 6 bases, with 16 bases left between them. Written as DNA, the CDR3 is TGTGCCAGCAGCTCGTGGAATGCGTGGGGCGAGCAGTACTTC. It translates to CASSSWNAWGEQYF.

This clonotype was detected a few times. The chain employs TRBV10-3 and TRBJ2-1; maybe TRBD2 (7 bases). Trimming took 0 bases from V and 7 from J, leaving 19 bases between them. This CDR3 spans 17 amino acids. CDR1 and CDR2 (germline): ENHRY, SYGVKD. The CDR3 is CAISESIVGGLWNEQFF. For the CDR3, the DNA is TGTGCCATCAGTGAGTCGATCGTGGGGGGGCTTTGGAATGAGCAGTTCTTC.

The J gene is TRBJ1-5, the V gene TRBV18, with D possibly matching TRBD1 (6 bases). Trimming cost V 3 bases and J 5 bases, with 11 bases left between them. CDR1 is KGHSH, CDR2 LQKENI, per germline. The CDR3 is 14 amino acids. The CDR3 DNA reads TGTGCCAGCTCACCGAATCAGGGGCATCAGCCCCAGCATTTT. Protein sequence: CASSPNQGHQPQHF.

The gene calls are TRBV4-1 and TRBJ2-3; unclear D gene. CDR1 and CDR2 from the germline V gene are MGHRA and YSYEKL. Trimming stripped 0 bases from V and 4 bases from J, with 5 bases between. The CDR3 loop spans 13 amino acids. The CDR3 sequence is CASSQDTPDTQYF. The DNA of the CDR3 is TGCGCCAGCAGCCAAGATACGCCAGATACGCAGTATTTT.

This chain joins TRBV9 and TRBJ2-3; no reliable D call. In germline, CDR1 is SGDLS, CDR2 YYNGEE. The germline V and J ends were trimmed by 4 bases and 3 bases, with 12 bases remaining between them. The CDR3 extends over 14 amino acids. In nucleotides, the CDR3 is TGTGCCAGCAGCCCCGAAAAAGCGACAGATACGCAGTATTTT. This sequence encodes CASSPEKATDTQYF.

V and J are TRBV24-1 and TRBJ1-1; 9 bases are a match to TRBD1. Germline CDR1 KGHDR, CDR2 SFDVKD. The CDR3 length is 17 residues. The V gene end was trimmed by 0 bases and the J gene end by 4 bases; junction bases not matched to a gene: 8. CDR3 sequence: CATSDLPEQGAGTEAFF. The CDR3 DNA follows: TGTGCCACCAGTGATTTGCCCGAACAGGGGGCTGGCACTGAAGCTTTCTTT.

V gene TRBV12-3 or TRBV12-4 combines with J gene TRBJ1-2; D unresolved. Trimming took off 3 bases at V and 2 bases at J, with 4 bases between the two ends. The length of the CDR3 is 12 residues. CDR3 DNA: TGTGCCAGCAGTTTTGGGAACTATGGCTACACCTTC. Amino acids: CASSFGNYGYTF.

This chain joins TRBV11-3 and TRBJ2-6; 7 nucleotides line up with TRBD2. Looked up from germline, CDR1 is SGHNT and CDR2 is YENEEA. The V segment lost 7 bases and the J segment 2 bases; nucleotides outside the gene matches: 11. The CDR3 is made up of 17 amino acids. The CDR3 region has the DNA TGTGCCAGCACCGGGGTTTTGGGAGGGGCTGGGGCCAACGTCCTGACTTTC. Protein product: CASTGVLGGAGANVLTF.

The chain couples TRBV24-1 to TRBJ2-1; D may be TRBD2 (7 bases). The CDR3 extends over 17 amino acids. Between the trimmed V and J ends, which lost 5 bases and 7 bases, there was a span of 23 bases. Germline CDR1 is KGHDR and CDR2 is SFDVKD. The chain's CDR3 is CATSAIQGGVAYNEQFF. Written as DNA, the CDR3 is TGTGCCACCAGTGCTATCCAAGGGGGGGTAGCGTATAATGAGCAGTTCTTC.

This chain links TRBV4-1 with TRBJ2-7; D may be TRBD1 (6 bases). The CDR3 consists of 15 residues. Trimming cost V 1 base and J 4 bases, with 14 bases left between them. CDR1 and CDR2 from the germline V gene are MGHRA and YSYEKL. CDR3 in amino acids: CASSQALGQIYEQYF. CDR3 coding DNA: TGCGCCAGCAGCCAAGCGCTGGGACAAATTTACGAGCAGTACTTC.

This clonotype was seen more than once but under ten times. The V gene is TRBV11-2, the J gene TRBJ2-2, with D possibly being TRBD2 (6 bases). The CDR3 covers 15 residues. CDR1 is SGHAT, CDR2 FQNNGV, per germline. V gave up 0 bases and J gave up 1 base, with 6 bases separating them. The CDR3, as DNA: TGTGCCAGCAGCTTAGACGGGGGGAACACCGGGGAGCTGTTTTTT. It translates to CASSLDGGNTGELFF. The full variable domain, with the rest looked up from reference TRBV11-2 and TRBJ2-2, is EAGVAQSPRYKIIEKRQSVAFWCNPISGHATLYWYQQILGQGPKLLIQFQNNGVVDDSQLPKDRFSAERLKGVDSTLKIQPAKLEDSAVYLCASSLDGGNTGELFFGEGSRLTVL.

The rearrangement joins TRBV5-6 to TRBJ2-4, with D perhaps TRBD2 (6 bases). This CDR3 comprises 13 residues. The germline gives CDR1 SGHDT, CDR2 YYEEEE. Trimming pared 5 bases from V and 7 bases from J, leaving 13 bases between. CDR3 protein: CASSPAGWNIQYF. The DNA for the CDR3 is TGTGCCAGCAGTCCTGCGGGATGGAACATTCAGTACTTC.

This chain connects TRBV4-1 to TRBJ2-7; D gene uncertain. The germline gives CDR1 MGHRA, CDR2 YSYEKL. The CDR3 totals 14 residues. V lost 5 bases to trimming and J lost 1 base, with 12 bases between them. CDR3: CASSSLTQSYEQYF. CDR3 nucleotide sequence: TGCGCCAGCAGCTCTCTTACACAATCCTACGAGCAGTACTTC.

This clonotype turned up a few times. V and J are TRBV12-3 or TRBV12-4 and TRBJ2-4, with a weak D call TRBD2 (6 bases). This CDR3 has 14 amino acids. V shed 5 bases and J shed 5 bases, with 13 bases lying between them. The DNA of the CDR3 is TGTGCCAGCAGTCTATCCGGGACTGAAAACATTCAGTACTTC. Translated: CASSLSGTENIQYF.

This clonotype was found a few times. The rearrangement links TRBV24-1 to TRBJ2-5; 14 bases fit TRBD2. The CDR3 has 21 residues. V dropped 4 bases and J dropped 5; count of bases not matched to a gene: 20. In germline, CDR1 is KGHDR, CDR2 SFDVKD. The CDR3 spells CATSDSRTHLGTSGREETQYF. DNA for the CDR3: TGTGCCACCAGTGACTCCCGGACTCATTTGGGGACTAGCGGGAGAGAGGAGACCCAGTACTTC.